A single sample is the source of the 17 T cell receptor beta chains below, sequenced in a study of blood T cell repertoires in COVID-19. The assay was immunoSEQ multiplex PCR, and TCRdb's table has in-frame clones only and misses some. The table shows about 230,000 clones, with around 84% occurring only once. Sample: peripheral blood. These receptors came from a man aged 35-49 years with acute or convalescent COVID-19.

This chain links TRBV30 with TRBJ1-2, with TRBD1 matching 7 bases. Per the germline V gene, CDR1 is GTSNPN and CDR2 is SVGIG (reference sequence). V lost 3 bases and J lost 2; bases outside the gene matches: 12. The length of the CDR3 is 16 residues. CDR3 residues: CAWRALIPTGNYGYTF. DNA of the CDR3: TGTGCCTGGAGAGCACTTATTCCGACAGGGAACTATGGCTACACCTTC.

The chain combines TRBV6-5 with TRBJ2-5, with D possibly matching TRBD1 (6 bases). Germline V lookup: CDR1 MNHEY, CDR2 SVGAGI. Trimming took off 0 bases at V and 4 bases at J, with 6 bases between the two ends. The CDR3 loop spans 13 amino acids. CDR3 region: CASSYSGAETQYF. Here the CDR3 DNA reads TGTGCCAGCAGTTACTCGGGGGCAGAGACCCAGTACTTC.

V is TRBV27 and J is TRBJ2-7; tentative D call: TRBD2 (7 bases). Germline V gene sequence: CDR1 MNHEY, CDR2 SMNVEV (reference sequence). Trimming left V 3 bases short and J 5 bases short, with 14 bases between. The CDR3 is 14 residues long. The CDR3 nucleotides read TGTGCCAGCAGTTTGGGTCCGGGGGGCAACGAGCAGTACTTC. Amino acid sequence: CASSLGPGGNEQYF.

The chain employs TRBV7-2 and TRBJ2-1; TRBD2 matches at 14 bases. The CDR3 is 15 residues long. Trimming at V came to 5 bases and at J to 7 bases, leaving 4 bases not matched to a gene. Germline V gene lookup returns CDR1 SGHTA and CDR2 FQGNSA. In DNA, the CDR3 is TGTGCCAGCAGCCCTGGGACTAGCGGGGGAAATGAGCAGTTCTTC. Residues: CASSPGTSGGNEQFF.

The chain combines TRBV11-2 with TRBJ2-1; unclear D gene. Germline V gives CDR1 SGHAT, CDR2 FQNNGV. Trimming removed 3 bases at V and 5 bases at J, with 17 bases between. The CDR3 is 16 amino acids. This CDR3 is CASSFTPRSVNNEQFF. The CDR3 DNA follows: TGTGCCAGCAGCTTTACCCCCCGGTCGGTTAACAATGAGCAGTTCTTC.

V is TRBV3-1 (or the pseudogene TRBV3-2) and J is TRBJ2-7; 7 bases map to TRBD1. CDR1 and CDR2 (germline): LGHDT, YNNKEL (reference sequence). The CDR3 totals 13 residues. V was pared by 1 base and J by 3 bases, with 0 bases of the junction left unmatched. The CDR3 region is CASSQGQGYEQYF. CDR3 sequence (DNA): TGTGCCAGCAGCCAAGGACAGGGCTACGAGCAGTACTTC.

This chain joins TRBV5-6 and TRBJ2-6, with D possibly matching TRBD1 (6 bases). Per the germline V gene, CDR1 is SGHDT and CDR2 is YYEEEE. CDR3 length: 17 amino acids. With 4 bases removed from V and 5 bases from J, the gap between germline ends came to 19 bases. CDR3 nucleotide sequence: TGTGCCAGCAGCGATCGGAGCAGGGGCACCCGGGCCAACGTCCTGACTTTC. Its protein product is CASSDRSRGTRANVLTF.

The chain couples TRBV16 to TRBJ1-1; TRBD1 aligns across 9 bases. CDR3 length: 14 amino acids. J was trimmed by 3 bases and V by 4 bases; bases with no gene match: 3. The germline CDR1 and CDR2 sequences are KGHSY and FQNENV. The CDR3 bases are TGTGCCAGCAGCCGAAACAGGGGGCACACTGAAGCTTTCTTT. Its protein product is CASSRNRGHTEAFF. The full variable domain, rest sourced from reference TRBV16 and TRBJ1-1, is GEEVAQTPKHLVRGEGQKAKLYCAPIKGHSYVFWYQQVLKNEFKFLISFQNENVFDETGMPKERFSAKCLPNSPCSLEIQATKLEDSAVYFCASSRNRGHTEAFFGQGTRLTVV.

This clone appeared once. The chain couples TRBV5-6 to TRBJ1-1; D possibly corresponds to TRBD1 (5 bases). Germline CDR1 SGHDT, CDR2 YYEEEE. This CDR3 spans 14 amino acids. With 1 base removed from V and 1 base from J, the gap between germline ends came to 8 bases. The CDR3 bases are TGTGCCAGCAGCTTGCCAGGGAAGAACACTGAAGCTTTCTTT. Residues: CASSLPGKNTEAFF.

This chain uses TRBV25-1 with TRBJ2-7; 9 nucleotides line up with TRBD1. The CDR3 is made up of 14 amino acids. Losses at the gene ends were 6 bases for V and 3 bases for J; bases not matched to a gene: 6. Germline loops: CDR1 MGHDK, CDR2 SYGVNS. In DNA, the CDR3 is TGTGCCAGCAGCCCGCCGGGACAGGGCTACGAGCAGTACTTC. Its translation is CASSPPGQGYEQYF.

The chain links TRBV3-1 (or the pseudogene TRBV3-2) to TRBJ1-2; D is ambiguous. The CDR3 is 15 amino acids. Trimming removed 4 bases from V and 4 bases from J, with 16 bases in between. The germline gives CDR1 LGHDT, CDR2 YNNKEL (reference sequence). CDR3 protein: CASSLTPASGYGYTF. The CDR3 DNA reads TGTGCCAGCAGCCTGACCCCCGCCAGCGGCTATGGCTACACCTTC.

The CDR3 here is CASSLAQGTLHF. CDR3 sequence (DNA): TGTGCCAGCAGCTTAGCACAGGGGACCCTCCACTTT. J is TRBJ1-6 and V is TRBV7-2, with 7 bases matching TRBD1. The CDR3 covers 12 residues. The V segment lost 0 bases and the J segment 14 bases; nucleotides outside the gene matches: 1. In germline, CDR1 is SGHTA, CDR2 FQGNSA.

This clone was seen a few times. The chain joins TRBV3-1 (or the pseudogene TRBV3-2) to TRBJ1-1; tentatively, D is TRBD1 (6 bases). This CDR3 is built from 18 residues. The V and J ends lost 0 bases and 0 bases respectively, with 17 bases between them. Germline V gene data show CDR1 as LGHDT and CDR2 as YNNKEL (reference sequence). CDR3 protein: CASSQDKGAGAVNTEAFF. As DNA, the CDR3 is TGTGCCAGCAGCCAAGATAAGGGAGCAGGGGCTGTGAACACTGAAGCTTTCTTT.

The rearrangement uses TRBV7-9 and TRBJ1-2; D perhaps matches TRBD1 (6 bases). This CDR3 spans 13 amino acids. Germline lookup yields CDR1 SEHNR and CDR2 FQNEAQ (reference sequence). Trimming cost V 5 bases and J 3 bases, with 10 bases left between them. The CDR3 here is CASSPQGDYGYTF. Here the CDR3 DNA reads TGTGCCAGCAGCCCACAGGGAGACTATGGCTACACCTTC.

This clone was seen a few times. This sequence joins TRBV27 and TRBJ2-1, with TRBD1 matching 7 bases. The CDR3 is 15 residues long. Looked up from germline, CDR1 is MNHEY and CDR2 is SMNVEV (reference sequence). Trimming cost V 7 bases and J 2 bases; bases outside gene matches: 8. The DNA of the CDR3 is TGTGCCAGCACTAGGACAGGACCTACCTACAATGAGCAGTTCTTC. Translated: CASTRTGPTYNEQFF.

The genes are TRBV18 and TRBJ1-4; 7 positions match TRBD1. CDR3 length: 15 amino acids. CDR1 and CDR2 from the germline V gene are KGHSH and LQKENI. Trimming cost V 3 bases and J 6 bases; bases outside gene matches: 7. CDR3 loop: CASSPDRHSYEKLFF. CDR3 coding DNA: TGTGCCAGCTCACCGGACAGGCACTCTTATGAAAAACTGTTTTTT.

The chain's CDR3 is CSARSGAQLFF. DNA of the CDR3: TGCAGTGCTAGATCAGGGGCTCAACTGTTTTTT. This chain connects TRBV20-1 to TRBJ1-4; the D gene is possibly TRBD1 (6 bases). Germline values: CDR1 DFQATT, CDR2 SNEGSKA (reference sequence). The CDR3 sequence is 11 residues long. Trimming shortened V by 2 bases and J by 12 bases, and 10 bases separated the two germline ends.